The text below deals with one T cell receptor (beta chain). Germline V gene data show CDR1 as SGHTA and CDR2 as FQGNSA. Trimming left V 5 bases short and J 15 bases short, with 23 bases between. The CDR3 spans 14 residues. The source of the sample is a study of blood T cell repertoires in COVID-19. This table comes from immunoSEQ multiplex PCR, and its TCRdb copy is limited to in-frame clones, with some not included. The sample includes around 85,000 clones, roughly 89% of them seen just once. The sample comprised peripheral blood. This TCR derives from a woman older than 75 with active or convalescent COVID-19. The chain employs TRBV7-2 and TRBJ2-1; tentatively, D is TRBD2 (6 bases). CDR3 in amino acids: CASSRGGLSQNLFF. The CDR3 DNA sequence: TGTGCCAGCAGCCGGGGAGGACTATCGCAGAACCTGTTCTTC. Together with reference TRBV7-2 and TRBJ2-1, the CDR3 gives the full variable domain: GAGVSQSPSNKVTEKGKDVELRCDPISGHTALYWYRQSLGQGLEFLIYFQGNSAPDKSGLPSDRFSAERTGGSVSTLTIQRTQQEDSAVYLCASSRGGLSQNLFFGPGTRLTVL.